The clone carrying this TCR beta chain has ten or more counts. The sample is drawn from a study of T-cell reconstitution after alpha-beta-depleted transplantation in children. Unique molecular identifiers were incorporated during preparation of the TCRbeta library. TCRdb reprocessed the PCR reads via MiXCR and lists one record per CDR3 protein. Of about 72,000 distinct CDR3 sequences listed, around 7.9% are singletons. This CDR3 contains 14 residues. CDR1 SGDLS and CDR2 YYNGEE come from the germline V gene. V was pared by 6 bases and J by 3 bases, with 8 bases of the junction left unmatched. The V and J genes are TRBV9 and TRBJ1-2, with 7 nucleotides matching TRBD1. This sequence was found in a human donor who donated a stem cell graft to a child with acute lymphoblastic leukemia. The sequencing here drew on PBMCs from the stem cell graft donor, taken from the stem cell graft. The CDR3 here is CASTPLDRDYGYTF. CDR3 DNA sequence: TGTGCCAGCACCCCTCTCGACAGGGACTATGGCTACACCTTC.